The rows below give T cell receptor beta chains drawn from one sample of a study of cytotoxic CD8 clonotypes in ibrutinib-treated CLL. The table came from immunoSEQ multiplex PCR; TCRdb's copy has only in-frame clones and leaves some out. This sample has roughly 150,000 clones, with 88% found just once. The source was PBMCs, collected at disease progression, from a patient treated with ibrutinib. These receptors originate from a human donor with chronic lymphocytic leukemia. CDR3s include the opening cysteine and the closing phenylalanine or tryptophan. Fields, in order: J gene, clone size, D gene, V gene, CDR3 DNA, CDR3 protein. The D gene is left open where the match is weak. Not all rows give a size; the values are once, few, many and, for expanded clones, a class.

TRBJ2-7,-,TRBD1,TRBV5-6,TGTGCCAGCAGCCGGAGGACCGGGACAGTCTACGAGCAGTACTTC,CASSRRTGTVYEQYF
TRBJ2-1,few,-,TRBV11-3,TGTGCCAGCAGCTTAGATATCCTCCCTCGGCTACGCCACAATGAGCAGTTCTTC,CASSLDILPRLRHNEQFF
TRBJ1-4,-,-,TRBV7-8,TGTGCCAGCAGCTCCTCGCAGGGGATGTATGAAAAACTGTTTTTT,CASSSSQGMYEKLFF
TRBJ2-7,-,TRBD2,TRBV30,TGTGCCTGGAGTGTCGGGAGGGCGGGACCTTACGAGCAGTACTTC,CAWSVGRAGPYEQYF
TRBJ2-7,-,-,TRBV5-1,TGCGCCAGCAGCTTTCGGTCAGGCCTCTACGAGCAGTACTTC,CASSFRSGLYEQYF
TRBJ1-5,-,-,TRBV4-2,TGTGCCAGCAGCCCCCAGTATGCTGCGAGCAATCAGCCCCAGCATTTT,CASSPQYAASNQPQHF
TRBJ2-7,once,-,TRBV5-1,TGCGCCAGCAGCTTGGGGGCGAAGGGAGGCCAGTACTTC,CASSLGAKGGQYF
TRBJ2-7,-,-,TRBV6-1,TGTGCCAGCCCAGCCAGCTACGAGCAGTACTTC,CASPASYEQYF
TRBJ2-7,-,TRBD2,TRBV9,TGTGCCAGCACCCCAGAGTTAACTAGCGGGGGGAACGAGCAGTACTTC,CASTPELTSGGNEQYF
TRBJ1-2,-,TRBD1,TRBV5-8,TGTGCCAGCAGTTTCAGGGGGCAGCCCAACTATGGCTACACCTTC,CASSFRGQPNYGYTF
TRBJ2-3,-,-,TRBV30,TGTGCCTGGGCCTCGGGACCTCTCCTATATTTT,CAWASGPLLYF
TRBJ1-1,-,-,TRBV9,TGTGCCAGCAGCTTGAGCTCGGGATTCACTGAAGCTTTCTTT,CASSLSSGFTEAFF
TRBJ2-2,-,TRBD1,TRBV4-1,TGCGCCAGCAGCCAACCATCGACAGGGGGTACCGGGGAGCTGTTTTTT,CASSQPSTGGTGELFF
TRBJ2-2,-,-,TRBV28,TGTGCCAGCAGTTTTTTAGGACGGAACACCGGGGAGCTGTTTTTT,CASSFLGRNTGELFF
TRBJ2-3,-,TRBD2,TRBV7-9,TGTGCCAGCAGCTTACTAGCGGGAGGACGATCAGATACGCAGTATTTT,CASSLLAGGRSDTQYF
TRBJ2-5,once,TRBD2,TRBV19,TGTGCCAGTGGACCTACCGGGACTAGCTTTGAGACCCAGTACTTC,CASGPTGTSFETQYF
TRBJ1-1,-,-,TRBV7-9,TGTGCCAGCAGCTTAGACGCCGGAACGAACACTGAAGCTTTCTTT,CASSLDAGTNTEAFF
TRBJ2-3,-,-,TRBV18,TGTGCCAGCTCGGGACAACAGGATACGCAGTATTTT,CASSGQQDTQYF
TRBJ2-6,-,TRBD2,TRBV5-1,TGCGCCAGCAGCTCGTTAGCGGGGGACGGCTCTGGGGCCAACGTCCTGACTTTC,CASSSLAGDGSGANVLTF
TRBJ2-7,-,-,TRBV6-5,TGTGCCAGCAGTTACCTCCAGGAGGACGAGCAGTACTTC,CASSYLQEDEQYF
TRBJ2-5,-,TRBD2,TRBV6-5,TGTGCCAGCAGTTACCAAGCGGGAGCCGAAGAGACCCAGTACTTC,CASSYQAGAEETQYF
TRBJ2-7,few,TRBD1,TRBV7-6,TGTGCCAGCAGCTCAAAACCGGGACAGGGGGCCGAGCAGTACTTC,CASSSKPGQGAEQYF
TRBJ2-3,-,TRBD2,TRBV5-1,TGCGCCAGCAGCTATCTAGCGGAGAGCACAGATACGCAGTATTTT,CASSYLAESTDTQYF
TRBJ2-7,-,TRBD2,TRBV12-5,TGTGCTAGTGGTAACAGGACTAGCGGGCGCTCCTACGAGCAGTACTTC,CASGNRTSGRSYEQYF
TRBJ2-7,-,-,TRBV7-8,TGTGCCAGCAGCTTACAATACGGCTCCTACGAGCAGTACTTC,CASSLQYGSYEQYF
TRBJ2-1,-,-,TRBV19,TGTGCCAGCCAAACAGGGATTAACTACAATGAGCAGTTCTTC,CASQTGINYNEQFF
TRBJ2-7,-,TRBD1,TRBV4-1,TGCGCCAGCAGCCCAAGACCCGGGACAGGGGGCTACGAGCAGTACTTC,CASSPRPGTGGYEQYF
TRBJ2-7,-,TRBD1,TRBV11-1,TGTGCCAGCAGCTTTGGACAGGGATACGTGCAGTACTTC,CASSFGQGYVQYF
TRBJ1-2,-,-,TRBV6-5,TGTGCCAGCAGTTCCCGCGGGGATGGCTACACCTTC,CASSSRGDGYTF
TRBJ2-7,-,-,TRBV11-3,TGTGCCAGCAGCCCCGGGGACATAAGCATTCGGGAGCAGTACTTC,CASSPGDISIREQYF
TRBJ2-7,medium-sized,-,TRBV27,TGTGCCAGCAGTTTATCTTTCGGCGGCCCAGACGAGCAGTACTTC,CASSLSFGGPDEQYF
TRBJ2-1,once,TRBD2,TRBV7-9,TGTGCCAGCAGCTTTGGCGAGCGGGAGGGCCTGAGGATCAATGAGCAGTTCTTC,CASSFGEREGLRINEQFF
TRBJ1-1,-,-,TRBV5-3,TGTGCCAGAAGCTTGCGGGGGCGGGATGAAGCTTTCTTT,CARSLRGRDEAFF
TRBJ2-6,-,TRBD1,TRBV6-6,TGTGCCAGCAGTACAGGGGGCTCTGGGGCCAACGTCCTGACTTTC,CASSTGGSGANVLTF
TRBJ1-5,once,TRBD1,TRBV5-1,TGCGCCAGCAGCTCAGGACAGGGCGATCAGCCCCAGCATTTT,CASSSGQGDQPQHF
TRBJ2-3,-,-,TRBV5-1,TGCGCCAGCAGCTTGTGGGGCACAGATACGCAGTATTTT,CASSLWGTDTQYF
TRBJ1-1,-,TRBD1,TRBV29-1,TGCAGCGTAAAGGGACAGCAGAACACTGAAGCTTTCTTT,CSVKGQQNTEAFF
TRBJ2-3,-,TRBD2,TRBV7-9,TGTGCCAGCAGCCCTCGACTAGCGGGAGGGAGGGCAGATACGCAGTATTTT,CASSPRLAGGRADTQYF
TRBJ1-1,-,TRBD1,TRBV11-2,TGTGCCAGCAGCTTAGAGGGCAGGGGGATGACTGAAGCTTTCTTT,CASSLEGRGMTEAFF
TRBJ1-1,-,-,TRBV14,TGTGCCAGCAGCCAAGCTTCCGGATATCAGTGGGGAACTTTCTTT,CASSQASGYQWGTFF
TRBJ1-1,-,-,TRBV20-1,TGCAGTGCCAGGGATAAGGCTGAAGCTTTCTTT,CSARDKAEAFF
TRBJ1-1,-,-,TRBV11-3,TGTGCCAGCAGGGAGGAACACATGAACACTGAAGCTTTCTTT,CASREEHMNTEAFF
TRBJ1-2,-,-,TRBV6-1,TGTGCCAGCAGTGACCAGGGGAGTCGCTACACCTTC,CASSDQGSRYTF
TRBJ2-7,-,TRBD1,TRBV4-1,TGCGCCAGCAGCCGGACGTTGGACAGGGTTAGGGAGCAGTACTTC,CASSRTLDRVREQYF
TRBJ2-1,-,-,TRBV10-3,TGTGCCATCTCGCGGGGCCCAGACTCCTACAATGAGCAGTTCTTC,CAISRGPDSYNEQFF
TRBJ2-5,-,-,TRBV21-1,TGTGCCAGCAGCAAGCAGCAGGGGATAAAGGAGACCCAGTACTTC,CASSKQQGIKETQYF
TRBJ2-7,-,-,TRBV7-6,TGTGCCAGCAGCTTAGGGGTTGGCGGCAGAAACGAGCAGTACTTC,CASSLGVGGRNEQYF
TRBJ1-2,-,-,TRBV9,TGTGCCAGCTCACCGATACGGGGTGGGAATGGCTACACCTTC,CASSPIRGGNGYTF
TRBJ2-7,-,-,TRBV18,TGTGCCAGCTCACAAACCACCTCCGTCAACTACGAGCAGTACTTC,CASSQTTSVNYEQYF
TRBJ2-7,-,-,TRBV27,TGTGCCAGCAGTTTAGATCCCCTTGGGAGCCACTACGAGCAGTACTTC,CASSLDPLGSHYEQYF
TRBJ2-5,-,TRBD2,TRBV4-1,TGCGCCAGCAGCCAAGATACGGGAGGGCCGGAGACCCAGTACTTC,CASSQDTGGPETQYF
TRBJ2-5,-,-,TRBV6-5,TGTGCCAGCAGTTACGGTTCGGAGACCCAGTACTTC,CASSYGSETQYF
TRBJ2-7,-,TRBD2,TRBV30,TGTGCCTGGAGTGTGGGGTTAGCGGGAAGAAACGAGCAGTACTTC,CAWSVGLAGRNEQYF
TRBJ2-7,few,-,TRBV7-2,TGTGCCAGCAGCTCCTACCTCTCCTACGAGCAGTACTTC,CASSSYLSYEQYF
TRBJ1-5,-,-,TRBV9,TGTGCCAGCAGCGTATTCGGCAATCAGCCCCAGCATTTT,CASSVFGNQPQHF
TRBJ2-1,-,-,TRBV7-3,TGTGCCAGCAGCTTAACGGGCGGGACAAGCTCCTACAATGAGCAGTTCTTC,CASSLTGGTSSYNEQFF
TRBJ2-7,-,TRBD2,TRBV7-3,TGTGCCAGCAGCTTAGGTAGCGGGAGTTCCTACGAGCAGTACTTC,CASSLGSGSSYEQYF